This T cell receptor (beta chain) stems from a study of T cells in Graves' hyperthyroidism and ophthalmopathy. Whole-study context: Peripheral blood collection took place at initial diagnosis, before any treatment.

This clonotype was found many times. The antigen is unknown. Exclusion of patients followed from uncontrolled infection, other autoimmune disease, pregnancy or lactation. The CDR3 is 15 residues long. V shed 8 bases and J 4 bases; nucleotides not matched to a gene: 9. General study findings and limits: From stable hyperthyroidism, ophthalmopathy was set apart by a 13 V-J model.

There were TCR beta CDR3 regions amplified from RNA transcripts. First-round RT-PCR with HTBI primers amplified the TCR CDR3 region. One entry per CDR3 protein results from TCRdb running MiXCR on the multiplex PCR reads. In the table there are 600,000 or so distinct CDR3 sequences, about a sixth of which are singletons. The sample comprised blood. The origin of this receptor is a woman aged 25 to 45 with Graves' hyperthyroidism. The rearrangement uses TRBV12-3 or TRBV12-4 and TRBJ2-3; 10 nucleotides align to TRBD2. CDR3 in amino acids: CASSKREGRADTQYF. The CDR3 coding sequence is TGTGCCAGCTCAAAGCGGGAGGGCCGAGCAGATACGCAGTATTTT.